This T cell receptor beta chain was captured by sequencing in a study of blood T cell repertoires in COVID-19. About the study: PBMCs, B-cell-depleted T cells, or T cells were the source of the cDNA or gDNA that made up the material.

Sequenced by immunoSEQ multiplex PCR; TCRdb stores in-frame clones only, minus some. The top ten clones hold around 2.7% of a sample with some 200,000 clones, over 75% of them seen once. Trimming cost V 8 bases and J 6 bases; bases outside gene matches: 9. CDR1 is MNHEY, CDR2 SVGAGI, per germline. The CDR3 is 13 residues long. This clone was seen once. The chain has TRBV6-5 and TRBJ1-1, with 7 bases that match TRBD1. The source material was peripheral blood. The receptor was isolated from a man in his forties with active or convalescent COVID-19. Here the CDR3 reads CASDETGKAEAFF. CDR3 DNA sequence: TGTGCCAGCGATGAGACAGGGAAAGCTGAAGCTTTCTTT.